This TCR beta chain was captured by sequencing in a study of blood T cell repertoires in COVID-19. On the study more broadly: The cDNA or gDNA used as material had been derived from T cells, B-cell-depleted T cells, or PBMCs.

Germline-derived CDR1 and CDR2 are SGHAT and FQDESV (reference sequence). V shed 5 bases and J 8 bases; nucleotides not matched to a gene: 11. There are 16 residues in the CDR3. Sequencing was performed with immunoSEQ multiplex PCR; in TCRdb, only in-frame clones are kept and a portion is missing. The table records 100,000 to 150,000 clones, 65% to 90% of them present only once. This clone was recorded at least ten times. The source is a man older than 75 with active or convalescent COVID-19. What was sequenced was peripheral blood. This chain links TRBV11-1 with TRBJ2-3, with 12 bases matching TRBD2. CDR3 region: CASSRPSGRAGGTQYF. The DNA of the CDR3 is TGTGCCAGCAGCCGACCTAGCGGGAGGGCCGGGGGTACGCAGTATTTT.